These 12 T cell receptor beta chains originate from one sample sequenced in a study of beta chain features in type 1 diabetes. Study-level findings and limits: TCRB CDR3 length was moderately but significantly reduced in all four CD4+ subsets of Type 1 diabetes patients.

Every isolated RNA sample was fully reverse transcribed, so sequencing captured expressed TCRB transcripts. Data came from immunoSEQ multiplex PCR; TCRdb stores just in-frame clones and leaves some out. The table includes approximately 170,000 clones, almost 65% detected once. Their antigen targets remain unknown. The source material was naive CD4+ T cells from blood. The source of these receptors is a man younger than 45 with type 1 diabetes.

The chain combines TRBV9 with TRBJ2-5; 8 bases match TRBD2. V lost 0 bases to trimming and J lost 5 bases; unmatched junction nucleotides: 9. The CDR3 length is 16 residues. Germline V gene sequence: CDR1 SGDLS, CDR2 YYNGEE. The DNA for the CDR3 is TGTGCCAGCAGCGTAGGCAGCGGGGGCCTTCCGGAGACCCAGTACTTC. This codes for CASSVGSGGLPETQYF.

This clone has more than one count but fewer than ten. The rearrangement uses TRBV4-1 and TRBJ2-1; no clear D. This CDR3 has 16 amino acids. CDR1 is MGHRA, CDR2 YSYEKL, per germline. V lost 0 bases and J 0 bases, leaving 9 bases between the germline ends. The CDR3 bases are TGCGCCAGCAGCCAAGACGGCTGGAGCTCCTACAATGAGCAGTTCTTC. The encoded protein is CASSQDGWSSYNEQFF.

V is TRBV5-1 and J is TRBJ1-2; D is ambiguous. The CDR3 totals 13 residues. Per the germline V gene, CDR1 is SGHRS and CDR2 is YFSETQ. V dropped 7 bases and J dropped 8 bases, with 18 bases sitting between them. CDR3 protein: CASRIRGSGGYTF. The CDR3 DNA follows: TGCGCCAGCCGGATCCGAGGGTCAGGAGGCTACACCTTC.

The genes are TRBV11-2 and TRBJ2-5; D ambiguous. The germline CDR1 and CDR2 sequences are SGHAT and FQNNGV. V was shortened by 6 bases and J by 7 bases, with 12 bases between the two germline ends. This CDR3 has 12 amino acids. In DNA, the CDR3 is TGTGCCAGCAGACCAAGAGTTGGGACCCAGTACTTC. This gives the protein CASRPRVGTQYF.

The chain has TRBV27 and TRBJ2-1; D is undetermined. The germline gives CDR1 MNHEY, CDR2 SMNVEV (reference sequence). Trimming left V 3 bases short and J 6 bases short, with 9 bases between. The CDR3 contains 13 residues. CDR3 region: CASSFTRGNEQFF. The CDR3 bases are TGTGCCAGCAGTTTCACGCGCGGCAATGAGCAGTTCTTC.

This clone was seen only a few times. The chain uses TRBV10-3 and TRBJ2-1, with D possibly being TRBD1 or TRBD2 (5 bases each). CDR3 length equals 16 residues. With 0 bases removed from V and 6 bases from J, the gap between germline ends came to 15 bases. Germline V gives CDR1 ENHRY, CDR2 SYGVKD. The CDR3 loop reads CAISESRGVPSNEQFF. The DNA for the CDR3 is TGTGCCATCAGTGAGTCGAGAGGGGTTCCCTCCAATGAGCAGTTCTTC.

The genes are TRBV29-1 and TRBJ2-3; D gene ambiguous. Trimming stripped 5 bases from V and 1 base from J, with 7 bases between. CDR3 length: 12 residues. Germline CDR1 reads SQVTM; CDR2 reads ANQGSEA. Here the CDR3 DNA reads TGCAGCGTTCACGATCGCACAGATACGCAGTATTTT. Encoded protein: CSVHDRTDTQYF.

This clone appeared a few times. The CDR3 nucleotides are TGCGCCACTGTGGACGGGGGGGCCCCCTACAATGAGCAGTTCTTC. Protein product: CATVDGGAPYNEQFF. This sequence joins TRBV23-1 and TRBJ2-1; 8 nucleotides align to TRBD2. TRBV23-1 is an open reading frame whose function is uncertain. This CDR3 contains 15 residues. The V and J ends lost 10 bases and 2 bases, in that order; junction bases with no gene match: 10.

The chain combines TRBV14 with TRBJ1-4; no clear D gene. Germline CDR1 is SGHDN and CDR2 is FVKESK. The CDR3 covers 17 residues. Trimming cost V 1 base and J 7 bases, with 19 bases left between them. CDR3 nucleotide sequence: TGTGCCAGCAGCCAAGGAGTACTACGGGCCCACGGTGAAAAACTGTTTTTT. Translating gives CASSQGVLRAHGEKLFF. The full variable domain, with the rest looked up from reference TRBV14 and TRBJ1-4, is EAGVTQFPSHSVIEKGQTVTLRCDPISGHDNLYWYRRVMGKEIKFLLHFVKESKQDESGMPNNRFLAERTGGTYSTLKVQPAELEDSGVYFCASSQGVLRAHGEKLFFGSGTQLSVL.

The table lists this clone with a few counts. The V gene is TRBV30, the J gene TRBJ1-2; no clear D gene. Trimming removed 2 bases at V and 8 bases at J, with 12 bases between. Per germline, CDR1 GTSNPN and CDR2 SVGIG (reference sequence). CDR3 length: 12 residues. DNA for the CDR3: TGTGCCTGGAGTTCAGGCCCGTTCGGCTACACCTTC. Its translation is CAWSSGPFGYTF.

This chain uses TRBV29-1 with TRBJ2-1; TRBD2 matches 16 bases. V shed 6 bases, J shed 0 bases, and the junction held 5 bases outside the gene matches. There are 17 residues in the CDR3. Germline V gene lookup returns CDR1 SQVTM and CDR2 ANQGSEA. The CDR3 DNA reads TGCAGCGTCGAGGGACTAGCGGGGGGGAGCTCCTACAATGAGCAGTTCTTC. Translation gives CSVEGLAGGSSYNEQFF.

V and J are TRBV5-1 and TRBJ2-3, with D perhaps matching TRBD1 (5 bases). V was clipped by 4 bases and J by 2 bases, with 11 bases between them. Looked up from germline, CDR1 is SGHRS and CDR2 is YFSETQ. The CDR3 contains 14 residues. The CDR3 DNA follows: TGCGCCAGCAGCGGCCAGGGTTCCACAGATACGCAGTATTTT. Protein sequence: CASSGQGSTDTQYF.